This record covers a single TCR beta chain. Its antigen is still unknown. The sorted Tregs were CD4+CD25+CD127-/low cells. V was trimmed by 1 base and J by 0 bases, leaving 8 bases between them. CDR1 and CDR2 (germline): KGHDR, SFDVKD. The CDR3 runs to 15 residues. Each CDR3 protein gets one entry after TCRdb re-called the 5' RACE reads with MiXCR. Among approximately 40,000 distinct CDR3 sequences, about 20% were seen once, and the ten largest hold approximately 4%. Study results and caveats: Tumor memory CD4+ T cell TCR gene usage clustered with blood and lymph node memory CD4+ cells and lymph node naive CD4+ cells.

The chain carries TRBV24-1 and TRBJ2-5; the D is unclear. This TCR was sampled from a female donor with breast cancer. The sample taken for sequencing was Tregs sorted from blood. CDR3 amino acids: CATSDLGPNQETQYF. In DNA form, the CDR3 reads TGTGCCACCAGTGATTTAGGACCAAACCAAGAGACCCAGTACTTC.